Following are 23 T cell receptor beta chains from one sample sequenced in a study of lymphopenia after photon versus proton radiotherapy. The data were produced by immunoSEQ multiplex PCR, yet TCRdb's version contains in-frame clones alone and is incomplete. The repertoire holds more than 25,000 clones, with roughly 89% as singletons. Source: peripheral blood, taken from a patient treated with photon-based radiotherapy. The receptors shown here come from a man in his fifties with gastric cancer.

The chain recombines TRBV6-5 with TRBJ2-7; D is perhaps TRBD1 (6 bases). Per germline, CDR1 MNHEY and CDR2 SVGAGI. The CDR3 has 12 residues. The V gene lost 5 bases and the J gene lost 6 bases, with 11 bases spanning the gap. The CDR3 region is CASSTQQGEQYF. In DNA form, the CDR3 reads TGTGCCAGCAGTACACAACAGGGCGAGCAGTACTTC.

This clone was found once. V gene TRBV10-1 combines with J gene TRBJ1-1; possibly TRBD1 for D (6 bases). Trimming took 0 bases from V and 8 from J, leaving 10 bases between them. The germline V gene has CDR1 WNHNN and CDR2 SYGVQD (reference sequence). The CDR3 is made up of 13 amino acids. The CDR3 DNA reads TGCGCCAGCAGTGAGTCCGGGGGGCGCGAAGCTTTCTTT. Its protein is CASSESGGREAFF.

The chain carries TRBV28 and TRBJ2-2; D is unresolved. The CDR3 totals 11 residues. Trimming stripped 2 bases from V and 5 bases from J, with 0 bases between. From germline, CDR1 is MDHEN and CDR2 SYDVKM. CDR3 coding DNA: TGTGCCAGCAGTTTAACCGGGGAGCTGTTTTTT. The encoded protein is CASSLTGELFF.

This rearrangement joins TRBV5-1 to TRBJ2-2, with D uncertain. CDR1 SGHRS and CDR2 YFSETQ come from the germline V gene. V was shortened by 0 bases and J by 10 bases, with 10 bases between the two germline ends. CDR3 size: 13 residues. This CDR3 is CASSLAGTEELFF. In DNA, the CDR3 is TGCGCCAGCAGCTTGGCAGGTACGGAGGAGCTGTTTTTT.

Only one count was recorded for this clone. As DNA, the CDR3 is TGTGCCTGGAGTCGACAACCTAATCAGCCCCAGCATTTT. Translated, it gives CAWSRQPNQPQHF. The V and J genes are TRBV30 and TRBJ1-5; D is uncertain. The length of the CDR3 is 13 residues. The germline V gene has CDR1 GTSNPN and CDR2 SVGIG (reference sequence). V lost 2 bases, J lost 4 bases, and 9 bases lay in between.

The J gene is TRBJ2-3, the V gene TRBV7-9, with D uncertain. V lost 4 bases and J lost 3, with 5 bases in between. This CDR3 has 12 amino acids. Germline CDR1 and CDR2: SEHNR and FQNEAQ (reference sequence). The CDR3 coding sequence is TGTGCCAGCAGCTCCTTGACAGATACGCAGTATTTT. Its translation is CASSSLTDTQYF.

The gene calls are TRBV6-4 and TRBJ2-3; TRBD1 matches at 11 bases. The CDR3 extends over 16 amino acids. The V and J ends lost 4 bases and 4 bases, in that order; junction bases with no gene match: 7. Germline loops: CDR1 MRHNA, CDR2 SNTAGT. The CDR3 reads CASSAEGTGGSDTQYF. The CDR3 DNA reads TGTGCCAGCAGTGCTGAAGGGACAGGGGGTTCAGATACGCAGTATTTT.

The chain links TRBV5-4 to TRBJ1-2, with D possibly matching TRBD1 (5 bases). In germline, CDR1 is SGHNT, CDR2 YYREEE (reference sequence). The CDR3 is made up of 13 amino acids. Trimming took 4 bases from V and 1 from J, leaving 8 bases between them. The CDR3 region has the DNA TGTGCCAGCAGCCCAGACAGTAACTATGGCTACACCTTC. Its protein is CASSPDSNYGYTF.

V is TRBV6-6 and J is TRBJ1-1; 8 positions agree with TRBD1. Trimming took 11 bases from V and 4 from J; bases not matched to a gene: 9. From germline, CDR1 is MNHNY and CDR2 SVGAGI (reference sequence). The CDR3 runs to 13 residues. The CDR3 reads CALRGQGSTEAFF. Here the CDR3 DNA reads TGTGCCCTCCGAGGACAGGGTAGCACTGAAGCTTTCTTT.

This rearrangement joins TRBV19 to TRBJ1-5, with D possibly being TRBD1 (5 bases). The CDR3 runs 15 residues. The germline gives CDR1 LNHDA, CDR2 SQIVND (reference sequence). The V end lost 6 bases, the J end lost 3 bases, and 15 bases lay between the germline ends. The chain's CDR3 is CASSPGHGFNQPQHF. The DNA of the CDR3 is TGTGCCAGTAGCCCCGGACACGGATTCAATCAGCCCCAGCATTTT. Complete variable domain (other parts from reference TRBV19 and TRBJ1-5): DGGITQSPKYLFRKEGQNVTLSCEQNLNHDAMYWYRQDPGQGLRLIYYSQIVNDFQKGDIAEGYSVSREKKESFPLTVTSAQKNPTAFYLCASSPGHGFNQPQHFGDGTRLSIL.

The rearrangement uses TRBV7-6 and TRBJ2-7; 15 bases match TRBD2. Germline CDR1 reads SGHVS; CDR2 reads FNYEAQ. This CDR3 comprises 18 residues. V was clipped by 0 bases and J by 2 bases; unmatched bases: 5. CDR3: CASSLARGTSGGTYEQYV. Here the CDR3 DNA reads TGTGCCAGCAGCTTAGCACGCGGGACTAGCGGGGGGACCTACGAGCAGTACGTC.

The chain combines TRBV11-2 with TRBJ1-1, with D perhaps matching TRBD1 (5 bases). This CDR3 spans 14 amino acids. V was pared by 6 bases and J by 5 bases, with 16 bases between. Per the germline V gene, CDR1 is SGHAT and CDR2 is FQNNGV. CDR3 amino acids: CASRPGADGTEAFF. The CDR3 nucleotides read TGTGCCAGCAGACCTGGGGCGGACGGGACTGAAGCTTTCTTT.

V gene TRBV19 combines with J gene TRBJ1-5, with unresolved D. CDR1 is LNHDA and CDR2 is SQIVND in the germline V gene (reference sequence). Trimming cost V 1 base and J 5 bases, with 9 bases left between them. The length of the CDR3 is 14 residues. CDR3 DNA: TGTGCCAGTAGTATAGTCGTTAAGGATCAGCCCCAGCATTTT. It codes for CASSIVVKDQPQHF.

The CDR3 protein is CASSSGGTTDTQYF. The CDR3 bases are TGTGCCAGCAGCTCCGGGGGGACCACAGATACGCAGTATTTT. The chain is built from TRBV9 and TRBJ2-3; 7 positions agree with TRBD2. The junction had 4 bases not matched to a gene; V was cut back by 4 bases and J by 2 bases. CDR1 and CDR2 (germline): SGDLS, YYNGEE. The CDR3 covers 14 residues.

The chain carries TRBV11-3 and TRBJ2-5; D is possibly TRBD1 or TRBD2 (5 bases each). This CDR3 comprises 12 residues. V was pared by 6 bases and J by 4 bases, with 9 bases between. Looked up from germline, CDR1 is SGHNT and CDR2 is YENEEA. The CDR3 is CASRGTGETQYF. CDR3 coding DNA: TGTGCCAGCAGGGGGACGGGAGAGACCCAGTACTTC.

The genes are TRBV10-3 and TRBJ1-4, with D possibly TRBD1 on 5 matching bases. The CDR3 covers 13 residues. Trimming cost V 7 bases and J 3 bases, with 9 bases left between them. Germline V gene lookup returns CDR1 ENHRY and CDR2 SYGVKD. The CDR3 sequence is CAIKDNANEKLFF. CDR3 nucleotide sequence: TGTGCCATCAAGGACAACGCTAATGAAAAACTGTTTTTT.

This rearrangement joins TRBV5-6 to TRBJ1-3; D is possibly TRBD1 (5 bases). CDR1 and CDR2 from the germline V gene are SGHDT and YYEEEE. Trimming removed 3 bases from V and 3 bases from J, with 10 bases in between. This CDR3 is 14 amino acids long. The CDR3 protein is CASSWDDGGNTIYF. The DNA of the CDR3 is TGTGCCAGCAGCTGGGACGACGGTGGAAACACCATATATTTT.

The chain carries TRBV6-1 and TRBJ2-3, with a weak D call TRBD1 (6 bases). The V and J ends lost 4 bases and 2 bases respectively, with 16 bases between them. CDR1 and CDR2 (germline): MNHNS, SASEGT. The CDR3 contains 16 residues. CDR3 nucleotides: TGTGCCAGCAGTGCCAATACCGGGACATACACAGATACGCAGTATTTT. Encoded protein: CASSANTGTYTDTQYF.

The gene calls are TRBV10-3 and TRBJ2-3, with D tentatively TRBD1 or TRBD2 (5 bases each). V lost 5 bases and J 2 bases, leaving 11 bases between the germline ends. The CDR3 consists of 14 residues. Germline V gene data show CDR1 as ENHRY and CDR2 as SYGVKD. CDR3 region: CAISFRDPTDTQYF. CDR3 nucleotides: TGTGCCATCAGTTTTCGGGACCCCACAGATACGCAGTATTTT.

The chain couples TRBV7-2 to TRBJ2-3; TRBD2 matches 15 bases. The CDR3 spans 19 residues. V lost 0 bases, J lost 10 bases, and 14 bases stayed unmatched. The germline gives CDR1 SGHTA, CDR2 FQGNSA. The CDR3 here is CASSLAIGLAGGKFPAQYF. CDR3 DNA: TGTGCCAGCAGCTTAGCGATAGGACTAGCGGGGGGGAAATTTCCGGCGCAGTATTTT.

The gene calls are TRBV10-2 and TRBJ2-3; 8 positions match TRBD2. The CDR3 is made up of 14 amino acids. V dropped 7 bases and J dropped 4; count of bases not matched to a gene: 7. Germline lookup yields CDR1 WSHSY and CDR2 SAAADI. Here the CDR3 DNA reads TGCGCCAGCATATACGGGGGGGCAGCAGATACGCAGTATTTT. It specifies CASIYGGAADTQYF.

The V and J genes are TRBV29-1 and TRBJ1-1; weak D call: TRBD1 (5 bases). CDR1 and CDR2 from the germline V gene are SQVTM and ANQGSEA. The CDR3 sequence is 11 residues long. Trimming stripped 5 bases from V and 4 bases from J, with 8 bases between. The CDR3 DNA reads TGCAGCGTTTGGACAACCACTGAAGCTTTCTTT. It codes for CSVWTTTEAFF.

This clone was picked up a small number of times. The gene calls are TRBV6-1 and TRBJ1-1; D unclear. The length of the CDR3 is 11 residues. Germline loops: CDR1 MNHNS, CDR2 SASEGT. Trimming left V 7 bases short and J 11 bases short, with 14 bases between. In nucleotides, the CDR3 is TGTGCCAGCACCGAACGGTTTATGGCTTTCTTT. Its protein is CASTERFMAFF.